What follows is one T cell receptor beta chain and its context. The record originates from a study of OX40 agonist ivuxolimab in advanced cancers. It was autoimmune disease history or systemic immunosuppression that excluded patients. This CDR3 spans 14 amino acids. Germline CDR1 reads MNHEY; CDR2 reads SMNVEV (reference sequence). The junction had 13 bases not matched to a gene; V was cut back by 5 bases and J by 10 bases. TCRdb keeps only in-frame clones here, not all; method: immunoSEQ multiplex PCR. The data contain some 100,000 clones, 75% to 90% of them singletons. The rearrangement joins TRBV27 to TRBJ1-1; 7 bases line up with TRBD1. The TCR comes from an adult with an advanced solid tumor such as melanoma, head and neck, liver or kidney cancer. Sequencing was performed on CD4+ or CD8+ T cells sorted from blood, taken in a trial of the OX40 agonist ivuxolimab. CDR3 residues: CASSAGDRVRGAFF. CDR3 coding DNA: TGTGCCAGCAGTGCCGGGGACAGAGTCAGAGGAGCTTTCTTT.